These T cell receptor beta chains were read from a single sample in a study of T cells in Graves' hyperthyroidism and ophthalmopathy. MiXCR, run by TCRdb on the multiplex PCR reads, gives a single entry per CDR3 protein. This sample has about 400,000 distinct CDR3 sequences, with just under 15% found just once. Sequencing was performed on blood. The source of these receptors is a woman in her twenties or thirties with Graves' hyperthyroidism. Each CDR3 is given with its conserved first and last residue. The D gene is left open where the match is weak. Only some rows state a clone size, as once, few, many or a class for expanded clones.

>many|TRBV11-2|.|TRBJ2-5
CASSELSRETQYF
TGTGCCAGCAGCGAGTTGTCGCGAGAGACCCAGTACTTC
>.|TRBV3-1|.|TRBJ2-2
CASRHKGDYTGELFF
TGTGCCAGCAGACATAAGGGGGATTACACCGGGGAGCTGTTTTTT
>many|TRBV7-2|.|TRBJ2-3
CASSLRRATDTQYF
TGTGCCAGCAGCTTACGGCGGGCCACAGATACGCAGTATTTT
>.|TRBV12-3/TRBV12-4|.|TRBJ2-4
CAGSLRAGTKNIQYF
TGTGCCGGCAGTTTAAGGGCAGGAACTAAAAACATTCAGTACTTC
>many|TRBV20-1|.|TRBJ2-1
CSARDGDSDNEQFF
TGCAGTGCTAGAGATGGGGACTCCGACAATGAGCAGTTCTTC
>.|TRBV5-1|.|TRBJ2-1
CASSLALTQQFF
TGCGCCAGCAGCTTGGCCCTAACTCAGCAGTTCTTC
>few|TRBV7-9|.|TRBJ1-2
CASSLSTGNYGYTF
TGTGCCAGCAGCTTATCGACGGGCAACTATGGCTACACCTTC
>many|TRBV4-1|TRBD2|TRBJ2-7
CASSQELAGSYEQYF
TGCGCCAGCAGCCAAGAGTTAGCGGGGTCCTACGAGCAGTACTTC
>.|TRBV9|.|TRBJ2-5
CASSVEYRVQETQYF
TGTGCCAGCAGCGTAGAATACAGGGTCCAAGAGACCCAGTACTTC
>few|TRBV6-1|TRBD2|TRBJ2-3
CATTVTSGADTQYF
TGTGCCACTACTGTGACTAGCGGGGCGGATACGCAGTATTTT
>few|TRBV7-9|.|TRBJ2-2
CASSFGGIGELFF
TGTGCCAGCAGCTTTGGGGGAATCGGGGAGCTGTTTTTT
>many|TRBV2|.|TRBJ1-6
CASSEYRGSSPLHF
TGTGCCAGCAGTGAATATAGAGGGTCTTCACCCCTCCACTTT
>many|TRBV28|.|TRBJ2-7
CASSPTGSPSYEQYF
TGTGCCAGCAGTCCTACAGGGAGCCCCTCCTACGAGCAGTACTTC
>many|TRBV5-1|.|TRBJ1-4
CASSLVGSSGEKLFF
TGCGCCAGCAGCTTGGTGGGTAGCTCTGGGGAAAAACTGTTTTTT
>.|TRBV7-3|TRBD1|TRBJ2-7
CASSLIVVSGGFDEQYF
TGTGCCAGCAGCTTAATCGTAGTCTCAGGGGGCTTCGACGAGCAGTACTTC
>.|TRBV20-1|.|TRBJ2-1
CSADRTTGSISFYNEQFF
TGCAGTGCGGACCGAACAACCGGGAGTATTTCGTTCTACAATGAGCAGTTCTTC